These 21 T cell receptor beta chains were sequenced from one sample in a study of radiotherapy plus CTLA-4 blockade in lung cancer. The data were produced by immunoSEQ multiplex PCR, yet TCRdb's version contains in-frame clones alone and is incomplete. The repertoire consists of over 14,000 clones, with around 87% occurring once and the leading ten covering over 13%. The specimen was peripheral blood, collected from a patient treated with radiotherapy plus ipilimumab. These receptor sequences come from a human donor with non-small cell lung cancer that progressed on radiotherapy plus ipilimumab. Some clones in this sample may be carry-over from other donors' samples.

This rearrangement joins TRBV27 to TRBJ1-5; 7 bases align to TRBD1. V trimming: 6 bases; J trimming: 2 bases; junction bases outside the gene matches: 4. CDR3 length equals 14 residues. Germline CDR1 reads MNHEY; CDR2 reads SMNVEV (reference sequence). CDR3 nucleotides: TGTGCCAGCAGCCCCCAGGGGGGCAATCAGCCCCAGCATTTT. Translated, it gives CASSPQGGNQPQHF.

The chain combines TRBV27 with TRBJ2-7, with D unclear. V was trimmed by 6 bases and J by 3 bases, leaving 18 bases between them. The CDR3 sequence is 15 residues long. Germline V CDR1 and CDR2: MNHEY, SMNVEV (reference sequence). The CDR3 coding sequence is TGTGCCAGCAGAAAGAGGCCGGCTCCTGGCTACGAGCAGTACTTC. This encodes CASRKRPAPGYEQYF.

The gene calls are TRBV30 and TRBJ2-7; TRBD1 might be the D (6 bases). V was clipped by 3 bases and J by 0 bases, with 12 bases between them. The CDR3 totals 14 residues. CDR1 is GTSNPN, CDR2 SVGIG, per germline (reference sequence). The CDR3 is CAWSETGFSYEQYF. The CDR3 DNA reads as TGTGCCTGGAGCGAGACAGGATTCTCCTACGAGCAGTACTTC.

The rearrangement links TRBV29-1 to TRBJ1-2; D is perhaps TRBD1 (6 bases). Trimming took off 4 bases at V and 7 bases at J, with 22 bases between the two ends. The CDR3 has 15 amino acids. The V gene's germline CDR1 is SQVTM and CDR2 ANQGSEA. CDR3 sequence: CSVGWDGGPGTGYTF. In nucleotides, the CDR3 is TGCAGCGTTGGCTGGGACGGGGGGCCCGGCACTGGCTACACCTTC. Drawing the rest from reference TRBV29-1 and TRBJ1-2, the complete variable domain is SAVISQKPSRDICQRGTSLTIQCQVDSQVTMMFWYRQQPGQSLTLIATANQGSEATYESGFVIDKFPISRPNLTFSTLTVSNMSPEDSSIYLCSVGWDGGPGTGYTFGSGTRLTVV.

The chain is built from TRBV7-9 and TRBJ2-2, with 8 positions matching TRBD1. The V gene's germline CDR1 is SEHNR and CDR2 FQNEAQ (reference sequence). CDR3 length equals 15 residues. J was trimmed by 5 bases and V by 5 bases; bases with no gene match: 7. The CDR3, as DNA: TGTGCCAGCAGCCCCGGACAGGGCTGGACCGGGGAGCTGTTTTTT. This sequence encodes CASSPGQGWTGELFF.

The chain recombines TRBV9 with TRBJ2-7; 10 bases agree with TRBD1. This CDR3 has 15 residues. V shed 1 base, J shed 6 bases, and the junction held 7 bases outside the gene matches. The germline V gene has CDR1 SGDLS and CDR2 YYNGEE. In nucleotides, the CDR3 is TGTGCCAGCAGCGTATTGGACAGGGGGATTGGCGAGCAGTACTTC. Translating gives CASSVLDRGIGEQYF.

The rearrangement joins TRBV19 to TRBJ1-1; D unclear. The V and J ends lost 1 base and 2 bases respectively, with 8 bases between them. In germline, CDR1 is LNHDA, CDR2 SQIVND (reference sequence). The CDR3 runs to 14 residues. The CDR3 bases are TGTGCCAGTAGTATAGTGGCAGGTAACACTGAAGCTTTCTTT. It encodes CASSIVAGNTEAFF.

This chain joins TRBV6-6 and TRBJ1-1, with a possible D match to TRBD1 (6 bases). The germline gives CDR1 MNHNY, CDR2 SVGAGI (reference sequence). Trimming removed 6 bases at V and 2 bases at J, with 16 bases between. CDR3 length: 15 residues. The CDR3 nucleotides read TGTGCCAGCAGAAATGGGGGCTGGAGAAACACTGAAGCTTTCTTT. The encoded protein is CASRNGGWRNTEAFF.

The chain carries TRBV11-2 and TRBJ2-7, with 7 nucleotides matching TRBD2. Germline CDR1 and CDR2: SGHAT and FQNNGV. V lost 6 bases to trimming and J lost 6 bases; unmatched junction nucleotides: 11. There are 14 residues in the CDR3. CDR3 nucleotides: TGTGCCAGCAGGGTGGCGGGAGTGATTACCGAGCAGTACTTC. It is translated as CASRVAGVITEQYF.

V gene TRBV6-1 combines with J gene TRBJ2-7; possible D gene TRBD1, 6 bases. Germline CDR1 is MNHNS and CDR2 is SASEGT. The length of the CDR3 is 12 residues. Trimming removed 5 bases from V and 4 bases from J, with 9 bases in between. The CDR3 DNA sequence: TGTGCCAGCAGTTCACAGGGATACGAGCAGTACTTC. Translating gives CASSSQGYEQYF.

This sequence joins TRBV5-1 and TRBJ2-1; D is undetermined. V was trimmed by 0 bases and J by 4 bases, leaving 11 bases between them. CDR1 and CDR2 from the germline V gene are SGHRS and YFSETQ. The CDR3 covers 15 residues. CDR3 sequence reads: CASSLGLVSYNEQFF. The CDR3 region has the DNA TGCGCCAGCAGCTTGGGTCTAGTTTCGTACAATGAGCAGTTCTTC.

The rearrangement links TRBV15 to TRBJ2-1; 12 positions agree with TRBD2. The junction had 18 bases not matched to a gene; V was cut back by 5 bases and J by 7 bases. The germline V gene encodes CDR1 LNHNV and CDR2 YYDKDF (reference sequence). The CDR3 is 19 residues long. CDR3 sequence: CATSDKALRLAGGPNEQFF. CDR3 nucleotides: TGTGCCACCAGCGATAAGGCCCTTAGGCTAGCGGGAGGGCCTAATGAGCAGTTCTTC.

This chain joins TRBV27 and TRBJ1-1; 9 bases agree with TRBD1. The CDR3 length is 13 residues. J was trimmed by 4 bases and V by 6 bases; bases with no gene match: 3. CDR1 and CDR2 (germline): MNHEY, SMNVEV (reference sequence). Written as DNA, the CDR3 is TGTGCCAGCAGGGACAGGGGTGCCACTGAAGCTTTCTTT. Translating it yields CASRDRGATEAFF.

For the CDR3, the DNA is TGTGCCATCAGTGAGTCGCGAGAGGGCGAGCAGTACTTC. Protein: CAISESREGEQYF. The chain has TRBV10-3 and TRBJ2-7; tentatively, D is TRBD2 (5 bases). The V and J ends lost 0 bases and 6 bases respectively, with 9 bases between them. The CDR3 consists of 13 residues. In germline, CDR1 is ENHRY, CDR2 SYGVKD.

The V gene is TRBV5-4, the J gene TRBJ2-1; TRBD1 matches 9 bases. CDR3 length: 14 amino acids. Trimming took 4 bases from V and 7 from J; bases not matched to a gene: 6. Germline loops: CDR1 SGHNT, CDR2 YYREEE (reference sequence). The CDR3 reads CASSPRDRVNEQFF. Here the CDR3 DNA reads TGTGCCAGCAGCCCCCGGGACAGGGTTAATGAGCAGTTCTTC. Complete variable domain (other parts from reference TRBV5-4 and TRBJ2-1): ETGVTQSPTHLIKTRGQQVTLRCSSQSGHNTVSWYQQALGQGPQFIFQYYREEENGRGNFPPRFSGLQFPNYSSELNVNALELDDSALYLCASSPRDRVNEQFFGPGTRLTVL.

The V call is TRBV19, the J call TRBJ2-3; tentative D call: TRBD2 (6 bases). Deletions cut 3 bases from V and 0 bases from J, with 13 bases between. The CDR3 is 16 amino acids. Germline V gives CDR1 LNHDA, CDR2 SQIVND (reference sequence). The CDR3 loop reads CASSIRDFPSTDTQYF. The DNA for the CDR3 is TGTGCCAGTAGTATCCGGGACTTCCCTAGCACAGATACGCAGTATTTT.

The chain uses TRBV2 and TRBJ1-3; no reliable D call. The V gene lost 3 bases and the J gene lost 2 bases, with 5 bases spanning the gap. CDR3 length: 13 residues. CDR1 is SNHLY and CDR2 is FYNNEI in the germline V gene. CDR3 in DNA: TGTGCCAGCAGTGACGAGCCTGGAAACACCATATATTTT. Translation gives CASSDEPGNTIYF.

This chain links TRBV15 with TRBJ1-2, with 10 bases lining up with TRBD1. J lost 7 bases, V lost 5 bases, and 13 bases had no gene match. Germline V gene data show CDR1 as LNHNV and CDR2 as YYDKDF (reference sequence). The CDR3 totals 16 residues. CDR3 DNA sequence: TGTGCCACCAGCGGCCGGGACAGGGGCATTACTGGTGGCTACACCTTC. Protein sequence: CATSGRDRGITGGYTF.

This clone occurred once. The CDR3 loop reads CASSKGEGDTQYF. The CDR3 coding sequence is TGCGCCAGCAGTAAAGGGGAGGGAGATACGCAGTATTTT. The chain employs TRBV5-1 and TRBJ2-3; 7 bases are shared with TRBD2. This CDR3 is built from 13 residues. The V gene's germline CDR1 is SGHRS and CDR2 YFSETQ. Trimming cost V 5 bases and J 5 bases; bases outside gene matches: 5. Together with reference TRBV5-1 and TRBJ2-3, the CDR3 gives the full variable domain: KAGVTQTPRYLIKTRGQQVTLSCSPISGHRSVSWYQQTPGQGLQFLFEYFSETQRNKGNFPGRFSGRQFSNSRSEMNVSTLELGDSALYLCASSKGEGDTQYFGPGTRLTVL.

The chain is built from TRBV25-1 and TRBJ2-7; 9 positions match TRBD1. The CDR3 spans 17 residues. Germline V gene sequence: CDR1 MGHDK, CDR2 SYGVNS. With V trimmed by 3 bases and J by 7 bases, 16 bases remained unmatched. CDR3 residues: CASSDPWGTGGVDEQYF. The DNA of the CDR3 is TGTGCCAGCAGTGACCCCTGGGGAACAGGGGGCGTGGATGAGCAGTACTTC.

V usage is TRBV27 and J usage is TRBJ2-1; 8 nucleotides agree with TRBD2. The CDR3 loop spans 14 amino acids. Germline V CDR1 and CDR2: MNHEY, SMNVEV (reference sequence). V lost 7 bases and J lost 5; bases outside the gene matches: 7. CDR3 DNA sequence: TGTGCCAGCATGAGAGCGGGGGTGAACAATGAGCAGTTCTTC. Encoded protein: CASMRAGVNNEQFF.